This T cell receptor beta chain was observed in a study of cytomegalovirus exposure and HLA in healthy donors. PCR involved 60 Vbeta and 13 Jbeta primers. Libraries were prepared by immunoSEQ multiplex PCR; TCRdb keeps only in-frame clonotypes and omits some of them. Found here are some 130,000 clones, 78% of them singletons; the top ten hold around 1.6%. CDR3 length: 14 residues. The trim removed 0 bases at V and 11 bases at J, leaving 7 bases unmatched. The germline CDR1 and CDR2 sequences are SGHTA and FQGNSA. Study-wide results and caveats: Later analysis demonstrated an association between a missense DCLRE1C variant and TCR beta V- and J-gene trimming. The listing of some 170 TCR beta chains classed them as cytomegalovirus-associated. Several V segments, TRBV6-2 and TRBV6-3 among them, could not be told apart and were dropped.

Of note for this clone: No antigen is known for it.

The sequencing sample was made of PBMCs. The receptor was isolated from a female donor in good health and CMV-seronegative. The chain joins TRBV7-2 to TRBJ2-7; 10 nucleotides agree with TRBD2. CDR3: CASSLALAGVQKYF. In nucleotides, the CDR3 is TGTGCCAGCAGCTTAGCGCTAGCGGGGGTCCAAAAGTACTTC.